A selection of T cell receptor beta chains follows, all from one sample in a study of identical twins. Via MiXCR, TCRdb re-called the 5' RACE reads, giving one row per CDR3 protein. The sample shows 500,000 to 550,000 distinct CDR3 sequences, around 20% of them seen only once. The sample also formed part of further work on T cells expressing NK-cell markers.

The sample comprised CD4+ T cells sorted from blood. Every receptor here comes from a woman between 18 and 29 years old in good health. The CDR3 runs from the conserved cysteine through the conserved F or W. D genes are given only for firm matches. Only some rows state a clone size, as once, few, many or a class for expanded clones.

DNA: TGTGCCAGCAGCTTAGGGGAAAACATTCAGTACTTC
CDR3: CASSLGENIQYF
length: 12
D: NA
J: TRBJ2-4
V: TRBV5-1
size: many

DNA: TGTGCCAGCAGCTTATCGGCTAGCGGAGATACGCAGTATTTT
CDR3: CASSLSASGDTQYF
length: 14
D: TRBD2
J: TRBJ2-3
V: TRBV7-9
size: NA

DNA: TGCAGTGCCAAAACTAGCGGGGGGGCGAAGTACAATGAGCAGTTCTTC
CDR3: CSAKTSGGAKYNEQFF
length: 16
D: TRBD2
J: TRBJ2-1
V: TRBV20-1
size: NA

DNA: TGTGCCAGCAGCTTGGTTCTCGGGTTCAGCTATGGCTACACCTTC
CDR3: CASSLVLGFSYGYTF
length: 15
D: NA
J: TRBJ1-2
V: TRBV5-6
size: few

DNA: TGCGCCAGCAGCCAAGACTTGGCAGCAGATACGCAGTATTTT
CDR3: CASSQDLAADTQYF
length: 14
D: NA
J: TRBJ2-3
V: TRBV4-3
size: few

DNA: TGTGCCAGTACCACCCGAACAGGGGGAAACACTGAAGCTTTCTTT
CDR3: CASTTRTGGNTEAFF
length: 15
D: TRBD1
J: TRBJ1-1
V: TRBV19
size: NA

DNA: TGCAGCGTTTACGGGAGCAATGAGCAGTTCTTC
CDR3: CSVYGSNEQFF
length: 11
D: NA
J: TRBJ2-1
V: TRBV29-1
size: few

DNA: TGCAGTGCTAGGGGGCCGGTCCCCTACGAGCAGTACTTC
CDR3: CSARGPVPYEQYF
length: 13
D: NA
J: TRBJ2-7
V: TRBV20-1
size: NA

DNA: TGTGCCAGCAGCCGCGCCGGGGGGGCGTATGGCTACACCTTC
CDR3: CASSRAGGAYGYTF
length: 14
D: NA
J: TRBJ1-2
V: TRBV7-2
size: few

DNA: TGTGCCAGCACCGCTAGCGGGGGGGCCACAGATACGCAGTATTTT
CDR3: CASTASGGATDTQYF
length: 15
D: TRBD2
J: TRBJ2-3
V: TRBV6-1
size: few

DNA: TGTGCCTGGAGTCCAGGGGGAGATACGCAGTATTTT
CDR3: CAWSPGGDTQYF
length: 12
D: TRBD1
J: TRBJ2-3
V: TRBV30
size: NA

DNA: TGTGCCAGCAGCTCCTCGTTGGGGAGCAATCAGCCCCAGCATTTT
CDR3: CASSSSLGSNQPQHF
length: 15
D: NA
J: TRBJ1-5
V: TRBV7-2
size: NA

DNA: TGTGCCAGCTACCCCCTGGGGAGTAGGAACACCGGGGAGCTGTTTTTT
CDR3: CASYPLGSRNTGELFF
length: 16
D: NA
J: TRBJ2-2
V: TRBV6-1
size: NA

DNA: TGCAGTGCTAGAATAGCGGGAGGGCTATACGAGCAGTACTTC
CDR3: CSARIAGGLYEQYF
length: 14
D: TRBD2
J: TRBJ2-7
V: TRBV20-1
size: NA

DNA: TGTGCCAGCAGCCTCGGGCAGGGAAGGCAAACAGATACGCAGTATTTT
CDR3: CASSLGQGRQTDTQYF
length: 16
D: NA
J: TRBJ2-3
V: TRBV14
size: few

DNA: TGCGCCAGCAGCCACCTAATAGAAGAGACCCAGTACTTC
CDR3: CASSHLIEETQYF
length: 13
D: NA
J: TRBJ2-5
V: TRBV5-1
size: many

DNA: TGTGCCAGAAGCTTGGGTGACCCCTCGCGGGAGCTAGTGATGGGTACGCAGTATTTT
CDR3: CARSLGDPSRELVMGTQYF
length: 19
D: TRBD2
J: TRBJ2-3
V: TRBV5-3
size: NA

DNA: TGCAGTGCTAAATGGGCCCACGAGCAGTACTTC
CDR3: CSAKWAHEQYF
length: 11
D: NA
J: TRBJ2-7
V: TRBV20-1
size: NA

DNA: TGTGCCAGCAGTTTCGTTAGGGGTTCGGGGGCAGATACGCAGTATTTT
CDR3: CASSFVRGSGADTQYF
length: 16
D: NA
J: TRBJ2-3
V: TRBV12-3/TRBV12-4
size: NA

DNA: TGTGCCAGGAGCTTCCGGCCGCCGAGTATAATAGGACAGGGAGACCTTTGGGGCTACACCTTC
CDR3: CARSFRPPSIIGQGDLWGYTF
length: 21
D: TRBD1
J: TRBJ1-2
V: TRBV5-3
size: NA

DNA: TGTGCCAGCACCCTGGCGGTTAGCGGGATGTACGAGCAGTACTTC
CDR3: CASTLAVSGMYEQYF
length: 15
D: TRBD2
J: TRBJ2-7
V: TRBV6-1
size: NA

DNA: TGCAGTGCTAGAGATCCCAATAGCGGGGGAGACAATGAGCAGTTCTTC
CDR3: CSARDPNSGGDNEQFF
length: 16
D: TRBD2
J: TRBJ2-1
V: TRBV20-1
size: few

DNA: TGTGCCAGCAGTGAAGAGGCAGGGGTCTCCTATGGCTACACCTTC
CDR3: CASSEEAGVSYGYTF
length: 15
D: NA
J: TRBJ1-2
V: TRBV6-1
size: NA

DNA: TGCGCCAGCTGGAGAAGCGGCTCTAGCACAGATACGCAGTATTTT
CDR3: CASWRSGSSTDTQYF
length: 15
D: NA
J: TRBJ2-3
V: TRBV10-2
size: few

DNA: TGTGCCAGCAGCCGCCAGGAACCGAACACCGGGGAGCTGTTTTTT
CDR3: CASSRQEPNTGELFF
length: 15
D: NA
J: TRBJ2-2
V: TRBV4-2
size: NA

DNA: TGTGCCATCAGTGAGGTGGGGAGGGATCACGAGCAGTACTTC
CDR3: CAISEVGRDHEQYF
length: 14
D: TRBD2
J: TRBJ2-7
V: TRBV10-3
size: few

DNA: TGCAGCGTTGCAGGGGAGGGGAATCAGCCCCAGCATTTT
CDR3: CSVAGEGNQPQHF
length: 13
D: NA
J: TRBJ1-5
V: TRBV29-1
size: NA

DNA: TGCAGCGTTGTCCGCCGGACAGGGGGCTACGAGCAGTACTTC
CDR3: CSVVRRTGGYEQYF
length: 14
D: TRBD1
J: TRBJ2-7
V: TRBV29-1
size: few

DNA: TGTGCCAGCAGTTTAGCAGCGGGAGTTGGTAATGAGCAGTTCTTC
CDR3: CASSLAAGVGNEQFF
length: 15
D: TRBD2
J: TRBJ2-1
V: TRBV12-3/TRBV12-4
size: NA

DNA: TGTGCCAGCAGTTACGAACCGAGATCCTACGAGCAGTACTTC
CDR3: CASSYEPRSYEQYF
length: 14
D: NA
J: TRBJ2-7
V: TRBV6-5
size: NA

DNA: TGCAGTGCTAGAGGGCGTGGGACCCAGTACTTC
CDR3: CSARGRGTQYF
length: 11
D: NA
J: TRBJ2-5
V: TRBV20-1
size: many

DNA: TGTGCCAGCAGTTACTCGAAGCCGGACCTAAATGAAAAACTGTTTTTT
CDR3: CASSYSKPDLNEKLFF
length: 16
D: NA
J: TRBJ1-4
V: TRBV6-5
size: few

DNA: TGTGCCAGCAGCCGCGCCGGGACAGGGGGTGGGAACACTGAAGCTTTCTTT
CDR3: CASSRAGTGGGNTEAFF
length: 17
D: TRBD1
J: TRBJ1-1
V: TRBV4-2
size: few

DNA: TGCAGTGCTAGAGATCAATTAGAGACCCAGTACTTC
CDR3: CSARDQLETQYF
length: 12
D: NA
J: TRBJ2-5
V: TRBV20-1
size: NA

DNA: TGTGCTAGTGGTTTATTTTCTGCCACGGATACGCAGTATTTT
CDR3: CASGLFSATDTQYF
length: 14
D: NA
J: TRBJ2-3
V: TRBV12-5
size: few

DNA: TGTGCCAGCAGTTCTGAGTCAGGAGGGTATTCACCCCTCCACTTT
CDR3: CASSSESGGYSPLHF
length: 15
D: NA
J: TRBJ1-6
V: TRBV27
size: NA

DNA: TGTGCCAGCAGCGTCTACAGGGACACTGAAGCTTTCTTT
CDR3: CASSVYRDTEAFF
length: 13
D: NA
J: TRBJ1-1
V: TRBV7-3
size: NA

DNA: TGCGCCAGCAGCGACCCGTCCAGCCTATCTGGGGCCAACGTCCTGACTTTC
CDR3: CASSDPSSLSGANVLTF
length: 17
D: NA
J: TRBJ2-6
V: TRBV5-1
size: few

DNA: TGTGCCAGCAGTGTCGGACAGGGGCGGGACACCGGGGAGCTGTTTTTT
CDR3: CASSVGQGRDTGELFF
length: 16
D: TRBD1
J: TRBJ2-2
V: TRBV6-4
size: few

DNA: TGTGCCAGCAGCTTGGAGCCCTCCTACAATGAGCAGTTCTTC
CDR3: CASSLEPSYNEQFF
length: 14
D: NA
J: TRBJ2-1
V: TRBV5-5
size: few

DNA: TGTGCCAGCTCACCAAAAATCCTAGGCTTGGTCCCGAGCACAGATACGCAGTATTTT
CDR3: CASSPKILGLVPSTDTQYF
length: 19
D: NA
J: TRBJ2-3
V: TRBV18
size: NA

DNA: TGTGCCAGCAGCCCTGGGGGGGGGAGCTCCTATAATTCACCCCTCCACTTT
CDR3: CASSPGGGSSYNSPLHF
length: 17
D: NA
J: TRBJ1-6
V: TRBV12-3/TRBV12-4
size: many

DNA: TGCAGTGCTCTACCGGGACAGGCCTACGAGCAGTACTTC
CDR3: CSALPGQAYEQYF
length: 13
D: TRBD1
J: TRBJ2-7
V: TRBV20-1
size: NA

DNA: TGTGCCAGCAGACCGGGACTAAATCAGCCCCAGCATTTT
CDR3: CASRPGLNQPQHF
length: 13
D: NA
J: TRBJ1-5
V: TRBV6-6
size: NA

DNA: TGTGCCACCAGCAGAGGACAGAGAGGTGCTGGAAACACCATATATTTT
CDR3: CATSRGQRGAGNTIYF
length: 16
D: NA
J: TRBJ1-3
V: TRBV15
size: few

DNA: TGCAGTGCTCTTCGGATCAATGAGCAGTTCTTC
CDR3: CSALRINEQFF
length: 11
D: NA
J: TRBJ2-1
V: TRBV20-1
size: few

DNA: TGTGCCAGCAGCGAGACTAGCGGGTTCAATGAGCAGTTCTTC
CDR3: CASSETSGFNEQFF
length: 14
D: TRBD2
J: TRBJ2-1
V: TRBV6-1
size: many

DNA: TGTGCCAGCAGTTTATTGGGACAGGGTGTGAAGCGGTACTTC
CDR3: CASSLLGQGVKRYF
length: 14
D: TRBD1
J: TRBJ2-5
V: TRBV12-3/TRBV12-4
size: NA

DNA: TGTGCCAGCAGCGTAGCGGGACTAGCGGGAGTGATTGGTGAGCAGTTCTTC
CDR3: CASSVAGLAGVIGEQFF
length: 17
D: TRBD2
J: TRBJ2-1
V: TRBV9
size: NA

DNA: TGTGCCAGCAGCCGGCGGGAGTTAGGCACAGATACGCAGTATTTT
CDR3: CASSRRELGTDTQYF
length: 15
D: TRBD2
J: TRBJ2-3
V: TRBV7-9
size: few

DNA: TGTGCCAGCATCGCCGATAGCGGGAGCTCCTACAATGAGCAGTTCTTC
CDR3: CASIADSGSSYNEQFF
length: 16
D: TRBD2
J: TRBJ2-1
V: TRBV6-1
size: NA